The T cell receptor (beta chain) described here comes from a study of blood T cells in healthy people across ages. Primers used in a second PCR of roughly 6 to 11 cycles were a sample-barcoded 5' primer and a J-beta primer mix. Using its own MiXCR run on the 5' RACE reads, TCRdb lists one record per CDR3 protein. The repertoire has about 1.4 million distinct CDR3 sequences, roughly 60% of them found once; the top ten carry 5.5% to 8%. About this clonotype itself: One end of the junction is discordant with germline, which a read error may explain.

The CDR3 is 15 residues long. Germline V gene sequence: CDR1 LGHNA, CDR2 YNFKEQ. The TCR was taken from a man younger than 35 in good health. This chain joins TRBV4-2 and TRBJ1-2, with D unresolved. Sequenced material: blood. The DNA for the CDR3 is TGTGCCAGCGGCCAAGATATTGGGTCACCTCTTGGCTACACCTTC. It is translated as CASGQDIGSPLGYTF.